One sample yielded the 28 T cell receptor beta chains listed below, sequenced in a study of blood T cell repertoires in COVID-19. Here immunoSEQ multiplex PCR was the method, and the copy in TCRdb shows in-frame clones only, minus some. The repertoire holds around 330,000 clones, with 90% as singletons. What was sequenced was PBMCs or T cells enriched from blood (not recorded which). All receptors derive from a man between 60 and 70 years old who had recovered from COVID-19.

CDR3 in DNA: TGCGCCAGCAGCCAAGCCAGGTCCTACTATGGCTACACCTTC. Residues: CASSQARSYYGYTF. The chain carries TRBV4-3 and TRBJ1-2; D gene ambiguous. The V gene lost 1 base and the J gene lost 3 bases, with 9 bases spanning the gap. This CDR3 comprises 14 residues. Germline CDR1 and CDR2: LGHNA and YSLEER.

The rearrangement links TRBV7-2 to TRBJ1-6; 8 bases line up with TRBD1. Germline V gene sequence: CDR1 SGHTA, CDR2 FQGNSA. There are 15 residues in the CDR3. V lost 5 bases to trimming and J lost 3 bases; unmatched junction nucleotides: 3. The CDR3 region is CASSATGVYNSPLHF. The DNA for the CDR3 is TGTGCCAGCAGCGCGACAGGGGTCTATAATTCACCCCTCCACTTT. Variable domain in full (rest from reference TRBV7-2 and TRBJ1-6): GAGVSQSPSNKVTEKGKDVELRCDPISGHTALYWYRQSLGQGLEFLIYFQGNSAPDKSGLPSDRFSAERTGGSVSTLTIQRTQQEDSAVYLCASSATGVYNSPLHFGNGTRLTVT.

The chain recombines TRBV4-1 with TRBJ2-2, with 10 bases identical to TRBD2. This CDR3 region has 18 residues. Unmatched junction bases numbered 15, after V lost 7 bases and J lost 4 bases. The germline V gene has CDR1 MGHRA and CDR2 YSYEKL. The CDR3 nucleotides read TGCGCCAGCAACTATGCCAGCGGGGGGGCCAAGGGCACCGGGGAGCTGTTTTTT. This codes for CASNYASGGAKGTGELFF.

The V gene is TRBV6-5, the J gene TRBJ2-1; 11 bases match TRBD2. This CDR3 contains 14 residues. The junction had 4 bases not matched to a gene; V was cut back by 6 bases and J by 6 bases. CDR1 and CDR2 (germline): MNHEY, SVGAGI. CDR3 sequence (DNA): TGTGCCAGCAGAGGGACTAGCGGAGCCAATGAGCAGTTCTTC. Amino acids: CASRGTSGANEQFF.

The rearrangement uses TRBV19 and TRBJ1-2; D is perhaps TRBD1 (5 bases). This CDR3 region has 18 residues. The germline CDR1 and CDR2 sequences are LNHDA and SQIVND (reference sequence). Trimming removed 7 bases from V and 0 bases from J, with 24 bases in between. CDR3 protein: CASKLSGFATAANYGYTF. The CDR3 region has the DNA TGTGCCAGTAAGCTTTCGGGTTTCGCGACAGCAGCTAACTATGGCTACACCTTC.

The chain employs TRBV5-1 and TRBJ2-3; 7 bases match TRBD1. This CDR3 spans 18 amino acids. The V segment lost 2 bases and the J segment 2 bases; nucleotides outside the gene matches: 14. Per the germline V gene, CDR1 is SGHRS and CDR2 is YFSETQ. The CDR3 DNA follows: TGCGCCAGCAGCTTATCGACGTTCGGACAGGAGAACACAGATACGCAGTATTTT. This encodes CASSLSTFGQENTDTQYF.

V is TRBV29-1 and J is TRBJ1-4; D remains unclear. The CDR3 runs 12 residues. Trimming pared 4 bases from V and 8 bases from J, leaving 11 bases between. Germline-derived CDR1 and CDR2 are SQVTM and ANQGSEA. CDR3 loop: CSVAEPREKLFF. The CDR3 DNA reads TGCAGCGTTGCAGAGCCTAGGGAAAAACTGTTTTTT. Combining the CDR3 with reference TRBV29-1 and TRBJ1-4 gives the whole variable domain SAVISQKPSRDICQRGTSLTIQCQVDSQVTMMFWYRQQPGQSLTLIATANQGSEATYESGFVIDKFPISRPNLTFSTLTVSNMSPEDSSIYLCSVAEPREKLFFGSGTQLSVL.

The chain combines TRBV6-1 with TRBJ2-7; D is undetermined. The CDR3 runs to 13 residues. Germline V lookup: CDR1 MNHNS, CDR2 SASEGT. V lost 3 bases to trimming and J lost 4 bases, with 10 bases between them. CDR3 coding DNA: TGTGCCAGCAGTGATCCATCCAGGTACGAGCAGTACTTC. Its protein product is CASSDPSRYEQYF.

The chain links TRBV7-8 to TRBJ2-3, with TRBD2 matching 12 bases. V lost 1 base to trimming and J lost 3 bases; unmatched junction nucleotides: 11. The CDR3 runs 19 residues. CDR1 and CDR2 from the germline V gene are SGHVS and FQNEAQ. CDR3 protein: CASSLERLAGERVTDTQYF. For the CDR3, the DNA is TGTGCCAGCAGCTTAGAAAGACTAGCGGGAGAGAGGGTAACAGATACGCAGTATTTT.

V gene TRBV3-1 (or the pseudogene TRBV3-2) combines with J gene TRBJ1-6; no clear D gene. CDR1 and CDR2 (germline): LGHDT, YNNKEL (reference sequence). The CDR3 extends over 14 amino acids. Trimming stripped 5 bases from V and 7 bases from J, with 12 bases between. CDR3 DNA sequence: TGTGCCAGCAGCTCCGGGATTCAGAATTCACCCCTCCACTTT. Translation gives CASSSGIQNSPLHF.

The chain has TRBV7-2 and TRBJ2-1; the D is unclear. The CDR3 loop spans 13 amino acids. Trimming pared 1 base from V and 9 bases from J, leaving 10 bases between. Germline-derived CDR1 and CDR2 are SGHTA and FQGNSA. Written as DNA, the CDR3 is TGTGCCAGCAGCTTAGAGCCCTCTGGTGAGCAGTTCTTC. Protein: CASSLEPSGEQFF.

This clone was counted once. The rearrangement joins TRBV6-5 to TRBJ1-1; D remains unclear. The CDR3 runs 14 residues. The germline V gene has CDR1 MNHEY and CDR2 SVGAGI. Trimming took 7 bases from V and 1 from J, leaving 13 bases between them. The CDR3: CASTRPGGNTEAFF. The CDR3 bases are TGTGCCAGCACTAGGCCTGGAGGGAACACTGAAGCTTTCTTT.

The V gene is TRBV6-2 or TRBV6-3, the J gene TRBJ1-6; TRBD1 matches at 8 bases. The V segment lost 4 bases and the J segment 5 bases; nucleotides outside the gene matches: 4. The CDR3 sequence is 15 residues long. The V gene's germline CDR1 is MNHEY and CDR2 SVGEGT. The CDR3 region has the DNA TGTGCCAGCAGTTCGCCGACAGGGGATAATTCACCCCTCCACTTT. Translation gives CASSSPTGDNSPLHF.

V is TRBV6-5 and J is TRBJ1-2; 9 positions match TRBD1. The J segment lost 7 bases and the V segment lost 7 bases, leaving 7 bases of the junction unmatched. Looked up from germline, CDR1 is MNHEY and CDR2 is SVGAGI. The CDR3 is 13 residues long. In nucleotides, the CDR3 is TGTGCCAGCAATACCGGGACAGGGTTTGGCTACACCTTC. As protein: CASNTGTGFGYTF.

The chain carries TRBV5-1 and TRBJ2-1; the D gene is possibly TRBD1 (5 bases). The germline V gene has CDR1 SGHRS and CDR2 YFSETQ. Trimming took 1 base from V and 6 from J, leaving 14 bases between them. This CDR3 is 15 amino acids long. The CDR3 DNA reads as TGCGCCAGCAGCTTGAGTACAGGTGCGGTCAATGAGCAGTTCTTC. It translates to CASSLSTGAVNEQFF.

This chain links TRBV3-1 (or the pseudogene TRBV3-2) with TRBJ1-2; no clear D. The CDR3 totals 14 residues. Germline CDR1 is LGHDT and CDR2 is YNNKEL (reference sequence). Trimming pared 1 base from V and 2 bases from J, leaving 8 bases between. In nucleotides, the CDR3 is TGTGCCAGCAGCCAAGGCCAGATAAACTATGGCTACACCTTC. Translated, it gives CASSQGQINYGYTF.

This clone occurred a few times. The rearrangement links TRBV4-1 to TRBJ2-1; the match to TRBD2 covers 9 bases. V gave up 0 bases and J gave up 0 bases; unmatched junction bases: 6. Germline V gene data show CDR1 as MGHRA and CDR2 as YSYEKL. The CDR3 length is 18 residues. Here the CDR3 DNA reads TGCGCCAGCAGCCAAGAGCGGCTAGCGGGAAACTCCTACAATGAGCAGTTCTTC. This gives the protein CASSQERLAGNSYNEQFF.

This chain connects TRBV10-3 to TRBJ2-3; D possibly corresponds to TRBD2 (5 bases). Trimming cost V 2 bases and J 4 bases, with 10 bases left between them. There are 14 residues in the CDR3. The germline V gene encodes CDR1 ENHRY and CDR2 SYGVKD. This CDR3 reads CAISEGGMADTQYF. The CDR3 nucleotides read TGTGCCATCAGTGAGGGAGGAATGGCAGATACGCAGTATTTT.

The CDR3 sequence: CATSRGTSATYEQYF. In nucleotides, the CDR3 is TGTGCCACCAGCAGGGGGACTAGCGCCACCTACGAGCAGTACTTC. This chain links TRBV15 with TRBJ2-7; TRBD2 matches 10 bases. The CDR3 is made up of 15 amino acids. Germline V gene data show CDR1 as LNHNV and CDR2 as YYDKDF (reference sequence). Losses at the gene ends were 3 bases for V and 2 bases for J; bases not matched to a gene: 4.

The genes are TRBV30 and TRBJ1-4; 7 positions agree with TRBD1. J lost 5 bases, V lost 7 bases, and 4 bases had no gene match. Germline CDR1 reads GTSNPN; CDR2 reads SVGIG (reference sequence). The CDR3 loop spans 12 amino acids. CDR3 loop: CASGTVNEKLFF. CDR3 sequence (DNA): TGTGCCTCCGGGACAGTGAATGAAAAACTGTTTTTT.

V usage is TRBV18 and J usage is TRBJ2-5, with 9 bases lining up with TRBD2. This CDR3 has 16 amino acids. CDR1 and CDR2 from the germline V gene are KGHSH and LQKENI. V dropped 0 bases and J dropped 4; count of bases not matched to a gene: 6. CDR3 nucleotides: TGTGCCAGCTCACCACCTAATAGCGGGAGTTTAGAGACCCAGTACTTC. Translation gives CASSPPNSGSLETQYF.

This clone was counted a single time. V is TRBV5-1 and J is TRBJ2-1; 11 nucleotides match TRBD1. The CDR3 is made up of 16 amino acids. V lost 5 bases and J lost 1; bases outside the gene matches: 5. CDR1 is SGHRS, CDR2 YFSETQ, per germline. The CDR3 reads CASSYGQGASYNEQFF. The CDR3 coding sequence is TGCGCCAGCAGTTACGGACAGGGGGCTTCCTACAATGAGCAGTTCTTC.

The chain joins TRBV6-5 to TRBJ2-5; the D gene is possibly TRBD1 (6 bases). Trimming left V 6 bases short and J 4 bases short, with 12 bases between. The CDR3 spans 13 residues. Looked up from germline, CDR1 is MNHEY and CDR2 is SVGAGI. For the CDR3, the DNA is TGTGCCAGCAGGCAGCAGGGGCCAGAGACCCAGTACTTC. It translates to CASRQQGPETQYF.

The chain is built from TRBV5-1 and TRBJ2-2; no clear D. CDR1 SGHRS and CDR2 YFSETQ come from the germline V gene. This CDR3 is built from 16 residues. Deletions cut 1 base from V and 10 bases from J, with 20 bases between. DNA for the CDR3: TGCGCCAGCAGCTTGAACAGATTGGGTGCACCGGTGGAGCTGTTTTTT. The encoded protein is CASSLNRLGAPVELFF.

The chain joins TRBV2 to TRBJ2-7; 10 nucleotides align to TRBD2. The CDR3 runs to 15 residues. Per the germline V gene, CDR1 is SNHLY and CDR2 is FYNNEI. The ends lost 7 bases at V and 3 bases at J; junction bases unmatched: 9. CDR3 region: CASNVRTSGNYEQYF. Written as DNA, the CDR3 is TGTGCCAGCAATGTGAGAACTAGCGGGAACTACGAGCAGTACTTC.

This clone showed up just a few times. This chain links TRBV11-2 with TRBJ1-6, with 8 bases lining up with TRBD1. This CDR3 contains 15 residues. Germline V lookup: CDR1 SGHAT, CDR2 FQNNGV. J was trimmed by 9 bases and V by 5 bases; bases with no gene match: 9. For the CDR3, the DNA is TGTGCCAGCAGCCCTTTACGACAGGGGCGTTCACCCCTCCACTTT. As protein: CASSPLRQGRSPLHF. Variable domain in full (rest from reference TRBV11-2 and TRBJ1-6): EAGVAQSPRYKIIEKRQSVAFWCNPISGHATLYWYQQILGQGPKLLIQFQNNGVVDDSQLPKDRFSAERLKGVDSTLKIQPAKLEDSAVYLCASSPLRQGRSPLHFGNGTRLTVT.

Worth noting for this clone: Its ends do not fully match the called genes, so a read error is possible. This rearrangement joins TRBV2 to TRBJ2-7, with unresolved D. This CDR3 has 12 residues. Germline V CDR1 and CDR2: SNHLY, FYNNEI. The CDR3 loop reads CASSGGSDEQYF. In DNA, the CDR3 is TGTGCCAGCAGTGGTGGCTCCGACGAGCAGTACTTC.

This clone was counted a single time. The CDR3 DNA reads TGTGCCAGCAGCTTGTTCGATGGCTACACCTTC. It yields the protein CASSLFDGYTF. V usage is TRBV5-6 and J usage is TRBJ1-2; D unresolved. V was clipped by 1 base and J by 6 bases, with 4 bases between them. This CDR3 is built from 11 residues. Germline CDR1 reads SGHDT; CDR2 reads YYEEEE.